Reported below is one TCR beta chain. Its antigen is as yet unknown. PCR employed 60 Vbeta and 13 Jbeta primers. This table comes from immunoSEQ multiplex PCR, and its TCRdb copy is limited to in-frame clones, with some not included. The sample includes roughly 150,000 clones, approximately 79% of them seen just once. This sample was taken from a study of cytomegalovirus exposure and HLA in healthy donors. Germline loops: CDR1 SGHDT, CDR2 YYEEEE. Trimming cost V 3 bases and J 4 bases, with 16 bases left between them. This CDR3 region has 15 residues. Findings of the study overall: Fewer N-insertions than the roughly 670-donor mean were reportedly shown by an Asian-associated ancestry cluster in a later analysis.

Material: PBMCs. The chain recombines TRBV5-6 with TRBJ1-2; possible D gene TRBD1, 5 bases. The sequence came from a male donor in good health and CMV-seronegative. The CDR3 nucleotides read TGTGCCAGCAGCTACCGACGGGGGTTCTTCTATGGCTACACCTTC. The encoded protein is CASSYRRGFFYGYTF.